This T cell receptor beta chain was identified during a study of beta chain features in type 1 diabetes. Expressed TCRB transcripts were sequenced after all isolated RNA was converted to cDNA. The method was immunoSEQ multiplex PCR; TCRdb's version includes in-frame clones alone and lacks a portion of them. The table has hundreds of thousands of clones, approximately 31% seen once. This clone turned up a few times. This receptor was taken from a man aged 18 to 30 in good health. Specimen: naive CD4+ T cells from blood.

CDR3 coding DNA: TGCAGCGTTGTCCCCGAAGTGGCCGGGGAGCTGTTTTTT. It yields the protein CSVVPEVAGELFF. The chain has TRBV29-1 and TRBJ2-2; no clear D gene. CDR3 length: 13 amino acids. Trimming shortened V by 4 bases and J by 6 bases, and 12 bases separated the two germline ends. Looked up from germline, CDR1 is SQVTM and CDR2 is ANQGSEA.